This TCR beta chain was found in a study of cytomegalovirus exposure and HLA in healthy donors. Study as a whole: There were 100 million to 130 million unique TCR beta sequences, drawn from 150 million to 200 million T cells, in an earlier analysis.

Study-wide points: Highly shared variants forming one cluster were likely a sequencing artifact.

As regards this clone: The antigen is undetermined.

J was trimmed by 5 bases and V by 4 bases; bases with no gene match: 6. Germline CDR1 and CDR2: SGHDN and FVKESK. There are 15 residues in the CDR3. The study ran its PCR with 60 Vbeta and 13 Jbeta primers. Assay used: immunoSEQ multiplex PCR; TCRdb lists only in-frame clones, some missing. The table has 130,000 to 150,000 clones, under 90% seen once. This receptor was obtained from a boy aged 2 to 10 in good health and CMV-seronegative. The V call is TRBV14, the J call TRBJ2-2, with TRBD1 identical over 8 bases. Sequencing input: PBMCs. The CDR3, as DNA: TGTGCCAGCAGCCGTACCGGACAGGGAACCGGGGAGCTGTTTTTT. Translated: CASSRTGQGTGELFF.